Sequencing of this T cell receptor (beta chain) was carried out in a study of T cell repertoires in cytomegalovirus infection. Study background: Both CMV infection and a matching HLA type were indicated by public TCR beta signatures. Whole-study results and caveats: Individuals carrying CMV plus the relevant HLA were identified by cumulative frequency of public TCR beta families.

TCRdb redid the calling of the reads with MiXCR, one entry per CDR3 protein. The sample holds approximately 500,000 distinct CDR3 sequences; 16% are singletons and the top ten take roughly a quarter. This clonotype has ten or more counts. Antigen: not known. The CDR3 is 13 residues long. The V and J ends lost 7 bases and 6 bases respectively, with 13 bases between them. Looked up from germline, CDR1 is SEHNR and CDR2 is FQNEAQ (reference sequence). The J gene is TRBJ1-5, the V gene TRBV7-9, with D perhaps TRBD1 (5 bases). Sequenced: CD8+ T cells from PBMCs. This TCR was sampled from a human donor in good health (CMV status not recorded). Some clones in this sample may be carry-over from other donors' samples. The CDR3 is CASTRGGSQPQHF. Written as DNA, the CDR3 is TGTGCCAGCACCCGGGGGGGTTCTCAGCCCCAGCATTTT.